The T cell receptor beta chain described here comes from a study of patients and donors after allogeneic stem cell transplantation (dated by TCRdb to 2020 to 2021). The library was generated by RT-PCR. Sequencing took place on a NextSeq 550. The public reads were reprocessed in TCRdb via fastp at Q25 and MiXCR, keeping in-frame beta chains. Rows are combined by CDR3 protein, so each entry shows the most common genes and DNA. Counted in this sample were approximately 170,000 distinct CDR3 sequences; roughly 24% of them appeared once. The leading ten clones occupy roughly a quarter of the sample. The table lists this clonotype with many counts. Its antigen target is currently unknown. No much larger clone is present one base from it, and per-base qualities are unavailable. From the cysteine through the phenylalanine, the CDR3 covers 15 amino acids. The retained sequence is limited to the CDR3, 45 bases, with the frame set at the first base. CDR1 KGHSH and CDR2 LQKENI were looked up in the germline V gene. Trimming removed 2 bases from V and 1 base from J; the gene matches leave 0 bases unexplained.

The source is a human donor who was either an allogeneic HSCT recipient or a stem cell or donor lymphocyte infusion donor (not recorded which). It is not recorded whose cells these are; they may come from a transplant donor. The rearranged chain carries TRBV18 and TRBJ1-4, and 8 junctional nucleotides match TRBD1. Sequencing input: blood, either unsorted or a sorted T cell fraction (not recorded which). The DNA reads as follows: TGTGCCAGCTCACCAGGACAGGGAACTAATGAAAAACTGTTTTTT. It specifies CASSPGQGTNEKLFF.